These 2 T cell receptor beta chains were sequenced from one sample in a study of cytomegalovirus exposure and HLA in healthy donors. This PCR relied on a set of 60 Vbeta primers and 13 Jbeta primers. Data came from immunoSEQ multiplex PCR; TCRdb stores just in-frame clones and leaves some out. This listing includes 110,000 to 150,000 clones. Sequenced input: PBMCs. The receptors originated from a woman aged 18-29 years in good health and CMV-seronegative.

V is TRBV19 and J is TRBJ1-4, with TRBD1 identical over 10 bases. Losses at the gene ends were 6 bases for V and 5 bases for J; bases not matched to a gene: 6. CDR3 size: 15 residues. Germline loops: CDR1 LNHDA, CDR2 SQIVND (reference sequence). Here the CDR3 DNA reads TGTGCCAGTAGCCTACCGGGACAGGGGAATGAAAAACTGTTTTTT. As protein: CASSLPGQGNEKLFF.

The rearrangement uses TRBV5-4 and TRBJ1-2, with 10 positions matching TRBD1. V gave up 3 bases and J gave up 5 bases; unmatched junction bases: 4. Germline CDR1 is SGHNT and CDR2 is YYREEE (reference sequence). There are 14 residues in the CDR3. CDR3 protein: CASSSPGQGYGYTF. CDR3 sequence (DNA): TGTGCCAGCAGCTCTCCGGGACAGGGGTATGGCTACACCTTC.